The present T cell receptor (beta chain) was sequenced within a study of monozygotic twins with cystic fibrosis. Study overall: Libraries were built from roughly 3 micrograms of fragmented DNA using about 15 PCR cycles.

This clone was seen once. Antigen unknown. CDR3 length equals 13 residues. Trimming pared 3 bases from V and 1 base from J, leaving 6 bases between. The germline V gene encodes CDR1 LNHDA and CDR2 SQIVND (reference sequence). Study findings and constraints: The repertoire was suggested to be naive-dominated, clonality median 0.0095.

Profiled with immunoSEQ multiplex PCR; TCRdb holds only in-frame clones, not every one. This table has about 20,000 clones, around 87% appearing once. The sample consisted of blood. The chain combines TRBV19 with TRBJ1-1; D remains unclear. This receptor was obtained from a young woman with cystic fibrosis. The CDR3 is CASSIFGNTEAFF. CDR3 bases: TGTGCCAGTAGTATCTTCGGGAACACTGAAGCTTTCTTT.